This TCR beta chain was observed in a study of cytomegalovirus exposure and HLA in healthy donors. The PCR used 60 Vbeta and 13 Jbeta primers. This table comes from immunoSEQ multiplex PCR, and its TCRdb copy is limited to in-frame clones, with some not included. Of more than 85,000 clones listed, around 79% were seen once; the top ten hold approximately 1.2%. The sequenced sample consisted of PBMCs. This clonotype was sampled from a woman in her 30s in good health and CMV-seronegative.

CDR3 sequence reads: CASSIDRRGTGNGYTF. The DNA for the CDR3 is TGTGCCAGTAGTATAGATCGAAGAGGGACAGGGAATGGCTACACCTTC. The chain couples TRBV19 to TRBJ1-2, with TRBD1 matching 9 bases. Germline CDR1 and CDR2: LNHDA and SQIVND (reference sequence). V dropped 0 bases and J dropped 6; count of bases not matched to a gene: 8. The CDR3 loop spans 16 amino acids.